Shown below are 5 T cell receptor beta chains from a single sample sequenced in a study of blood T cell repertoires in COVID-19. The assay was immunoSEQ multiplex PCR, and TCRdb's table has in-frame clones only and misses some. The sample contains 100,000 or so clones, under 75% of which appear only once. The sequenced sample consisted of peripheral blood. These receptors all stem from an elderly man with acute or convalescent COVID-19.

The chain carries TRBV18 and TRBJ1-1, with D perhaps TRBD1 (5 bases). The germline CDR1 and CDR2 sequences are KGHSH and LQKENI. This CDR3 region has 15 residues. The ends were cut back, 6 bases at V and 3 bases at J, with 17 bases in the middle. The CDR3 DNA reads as TGTGCCAGCTCCGCGATAAGGAGCAGGGACACTGAAGCTTTCTTT. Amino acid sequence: CASSAIRSRDTEAFF.

CDR3 DNA sequence: TGCGCCAGCAGTCAGGGGGCCATGGGTGACACTGAAGCTTTCTTT. This encodes CASSQGAMGDTEAFF. V usage is TRBV23-1 and J usage is TRBJ1-1; TRBD1 might be the D (6 bases). TRBV23-1 is designated an ORF whose function remains uncertain. The CDR3 is 15 amino acids. V was clipped by 3 bases and J by 3 bases, with 14 bases between them.

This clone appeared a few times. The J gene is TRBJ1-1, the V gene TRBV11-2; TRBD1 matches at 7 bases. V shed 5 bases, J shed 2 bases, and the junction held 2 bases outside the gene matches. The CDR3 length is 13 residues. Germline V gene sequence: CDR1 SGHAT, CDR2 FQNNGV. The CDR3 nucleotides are TGTGCCAGCAGCCGACAGGGTAACACTGAAGCTTTCTTT. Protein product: CASSRQGNTEAFF.

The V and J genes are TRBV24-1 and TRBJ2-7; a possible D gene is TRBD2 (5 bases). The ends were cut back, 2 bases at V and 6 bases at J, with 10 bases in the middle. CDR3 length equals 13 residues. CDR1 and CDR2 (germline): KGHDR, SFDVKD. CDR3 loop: CATSDSAGIEQYF. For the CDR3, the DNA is TGTGCCACCAGTGATTCGGCCGGGATCGAGCAGTACTTC.

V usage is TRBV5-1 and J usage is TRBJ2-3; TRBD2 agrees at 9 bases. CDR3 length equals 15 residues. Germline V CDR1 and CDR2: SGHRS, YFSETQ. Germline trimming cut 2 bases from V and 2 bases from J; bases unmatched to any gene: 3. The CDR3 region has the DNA TGCGCCAGCAGCTTTAGCGGGAGAAACACAGATACGCAGTATTTT. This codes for CASSFSGRNTDTQYF.